The 10 T cell receptor beta chains in this list originate from one sample, sequenced in a study of cytomegalovirus exposure and HLA in healthy donors. With 60 Vbeta and 13 Jbeta primers, the PCR was carried out. Some clones are missing from TCRdb's copy, which holds only in-frame ones; the method was immunoSEQ multiplex PCR. The sample yields about 100,000 clones, 79% seen once. Sequencing was performed on PBMCs. Source of these receptors: a female donor in good health and CMV-seropositive.

CDR3 nucleotide sequence: TGCGCCAGCAGCTTGGACGTCGGGGTCTACGAGCAGTACTTC. It translates to CASSLDVGVYEQYF. The chain is built from TRBV5-1 and TRBJ2-7; D is possibly TRBD2 (5 bases). The CDR3 sequence is 14 residues long. Germline CDR1 and CDR2: SGHRS and YFSETQ. The V and J ends lost 0 bases and 3 bases respectively, with 10 bases between them.

This clone has only a few counts. The chain carries TRBV4-1 and TRBJ2-7; 7 bases are shared with TRBD2. The length of the CDR3 is 15 residues. The V and J ends lost 0 bases and 6 bases, in that order; junction bases with no gene match: 8. In germline, CDR1 is MGHRA, CDR2 YSYEKL. CDR3 loop: CASSQDRGVRGEQYF. The CDR3 region has the DNA TGCGCCAGCAGCCAAGATCGGGGGGTTCGGGGCGAGCAGTACTTC.

The rearrangement uses TRBV7-2 and TRBJ2-7; 9 positions agree with TRBD2. Germline V lookup: CDR1 SGHTA, CDR2 FQGNSA. This CDR3 contains 14 residues. The junction had 7 bases not matched to a gene; V was cut back by 3 bases and J by 7 bases. The CDR3 region has the DNA TGTGCCAGCAGCTTTAGCGGGAGTTCGCGGGAGCAGTACTTC. Its protein product is CASSFSGSSREQYF.

The CDR3 region is CASSQGLAGGLAKNIQYF. CDR3 bases: TGCGCCAGCAGCCAGGGACTAGCGGGGGGACTAGCCAAAAACATTCAGTACTTC. The chain carries TRBV4-1 and TRBJ2-4; 15 bases are a match to TRBD2. This CDR3 contains 18 residues. V lost 3 bases to trimming and J lost 0 bases; unmatched junction nucleotides: 3. Germline V gives CDR1 MGHRA, CDR2 YSYEKL.

This clone appeared once. The chain is built from TRBV29-1 and TRBJ2-3; 8 bases match TRBD1. Germline V gene lookup returns CDR1 SQVTM and CDR2 ANQGSEA. V trimming: 1 base; J trimming: 8 bases; junction bases outside the gene matches: 14. The CDR3 is 16 amino acids. CDR3: CSVEGGPGRGQGTQYF. For the CDR3, the DNA is TGCAGCGTTGAAGGGGGGCCTGGCAGGGGGCAGGGTACGCAGTATTTT.

The chain links TRBV7-9 to TRBJ2-7; TRBD1 aligns across 12 bases. V gave up 0 bases and J gave up 3 bases; unmatched junction bases: 6. Germline V lookup: CDR1 SEHNR, CDR2 FQNEAQ (reference sequence). The CDR3 contains 17 residues. The CDR3 DNA follows: TGTGCCAGCAGCTTAGCTTCCGGGACAGGGGGCAACTACGAGCAGTACTTC. It yields the protein CASSLASGTGGNYEQYF. Looking up the rest from reference TRBV7-9 and TRBJ2-7 gives the full variable domain: DTGVSQNPRHKITKRGQNVTFRCDPISEHNRLYWYRQTLGQGPEFLTYFQNEAQLEKSRLLSDRFSAERPKGSFSTLEIQRTEQGDSAMYLCASSLASGTGGNYEQYFGPGTRLTVT.

This chain uses TRBV18 with TRBJ2-2; 7 nucleotides match TRBD1. The junction had 1 base not matched to a gene; V was cut back by 4 bases and J by 2 bases. This CDR3 has 14 residues. Germline values: CDR1 KGHSH, CDR2 LQKENI. In DNA, the CDR3 is TGTGCCAGCTCACGGGACAGTAACACCGGGGAGCTGTTTTTT. It specifies CASSRDSNTGELFF.

The chain joins TRBV15 to TRBJ2-5, with a possible D match to TRBD2 (6 bases). CDR1 is LNHNV, CDR2 YYDKDF, per germline (reference sequence). The CDR3 loop spans 14 amino acids. V gave up 1 base and J gave up 4 bases, with 10 bases separating them. The CDR3 region is CATSRVAVGETQYF. The CDR3, as DNA: TGTGCCACCAGCAGAGTAGCGGTCGGAGAGACCCAGTACTTC.

The J gene is TRBJ2-7, the V gene TRBV29-1; D ambiguous. Trimming removed 6 bases at V and 3 bases at J, with 9 bases between. CDR3 length: 11 residues. Germline loops: CDR1 SQVTM, CDR2 ANQGSEA. The CDR3 loop reads CSVKNGYEQYF. The CDR3 DNA reads as TGCAGCGTGAAAAACGGCTACGAGCAGTACTTC.

This clone was picked up one time. The chain links TRBV2 to TRBJ2-7; 7 bases map to TRBD2. The V segment lost 6 bases and the J segment 4 bases; nucleotides outside the gene matches: 9. The CDR3 covers 14 residues. The V gene's germline CDR1 is SNHLY and CDR2 FYNNEI. CDR3 nucleotide sequence: TGTGCCAGCAGGCCCCCTAGCGGAGTGTACGAGCAGTACTTC. Translation gives CASRPPSGVYEQYF.